A selection of T cell receptor beta chains follows, all from one sample in a study of blood T cell repertoires in COVID-19. The assay was immunoSEQ multiplex PCR, and TCRdb's table has in-frame clones only and misses some. The table records 110,000 or so clones, around 84% of them present only once. The sample consisted of peripheral blood. The origin of the receptors is a human donor in a cohort sampled during active COVID-19. Each CDR3 is given with its conserved first and last residue. Fields, in order: J gene, clone size, D gene, V gene, CDR3 DNA, CDR3 protein. The D gene is left open where the match is weak. Only part of the rows carry a size: once, few, many, or a class if the clone is expanded.

J gene: TRBJ2-7
clone size: NA
D gene: NA
V gene: TRBV6-2/TRBV6-3
CDR3 DNA: TGTGCCAGCAGTTACCCACCACCAGGGGCCAGCTCAGGGCAGTACTTC
CDR3 protein: CASSYPPPGASSGQYF

J gene: TRBJ2-2
clone size: NA
D gene: NA
V gene: TRBV3-1/TRBV3-2
CDR3 DNA: TGTGCCAGCAGCCAAGCCCCGATAGGAGGACGGACCGGGGAGCTGTTTTTT
CDR3 protein: CASSQAPIGGRTGELFF

J gene: TRBJ1-1
clone size: once
D gene: NA
V gene: TRBV19
CDR3 DNA: TGTGCCAGTAGTATGTTTAGGGGAGGCACTGAAGCTTTCTTT
CDR3 protein: CASSMFRGGTEAFF

J gene: TRBJ2-1
clone size: NA
D gene: TRBD2
V gene: TRBV24-1
CDR3 DNA: TGTGCCACCAGTGAGTCGGGGGGGCTGGCGAATGAGCAGTTCTTC
CDR3 protein: CATSESGGLANEQFF

J gene: TRBJ1-5
clone size: NA
D gene: TRBD1
V gene: TRBV6-2/TRBV6-3
CDR3 DNA: TGTGCCAGCAGCCCTTCACAGGGGGCGGGCAATCAGCCCCAGCATTTT
CDR3 protein: CASSPSQGAGNQPQHF

J gene: TRBJ1-5
clone size: NA
D gene: NA
V gene: TRBV2
CDR3 DNA: TGTGCCAGCAAGGGAGGGAACAGCAATCAGCCCCAGCATTTT
CDR3 protein: CASKGGNSNQPQHF

J gene: TRBJ2-3
clone size: NA
D gene: NA
V gene: TRBV20-1
CDR3 DNA: TGCAGTGCTAGTACAGAAGATACGCAGTATTTT
CDR3 protein: CSASTEDTQYF

J gene: TRBJ1-4
clone size: NA
D gene: NA
V gene: TRBV10-2
CDR3 DNA: TGCGCCAGCAGTGAGGGGAGTCCTAATGAAAAACTGTTTTTT
CDR3 protein: CASSEGSPNEKLFF

J gene: TRBJ2-7
clone size: NA
D gene: TRBD1
V gene: TRBV7-2
CDR3 DNA: TGTGCCAGCAGCATTTCCCGGGACAGGGGGTTCGAGCAGTACTTC
CDR3 protein: CASSISRDRGFEQYF

J gene: TRBJ1-6
clone size: few
D gene: NA
V gene: TRBV5-8
CDR3 DNA: TGTGCCAGCAGCTTGCTTTCACCCCTCCACTTT
CDR3 protein: CASSLLSPLHF

J gene: TRBJ1-6
clone size: NA
D gene: NA
V gene: TRBV7-9
CDR3 DNA: TGTGCCAGCAGCGGTACAGTGGGGCTTTCACCCCTCCACTTT
CDR3 protein: CASSGTVGLSPLHF

J gene: TRBJ1-3
clone size: NA
D gene: NA
V gene: TRBV11-3
CDR3 DNA: TGTGCCAGCAGCTTTTCTGCAGGTGGAAACACCATATATTTT
CDR3 protein: CASSFSAGGNTIYF

J gene: TRBJ2-1
clone size: NA
D gene: TRBD2
V gene: TRBV28
CDR3 DNA: TGTGCCAGCAGTTTCCGCGGGGGGCCGAAGAATGAGCAGTTCTTC
CDR3 protein: CASSFRGGPKNEQFF